This is a list of T cell receptor delta chains from one sample in a study of Vδ1+ human thymocytes. TCRdb fed the multiplex PCR reads into CATT to redo clone calling. The repertoire includes about 55,000 delta-chain clones, 15% to 20% of them detected once, and roughly 0.46% sits in the top ten. The sample taken for sequencing was Vdelta1+ gamma-delta thymocytes from the thymus. The receptors come from a boy under two years old who had congenital heart surgery. Both conserved end residues are part of each CDR3. D genes are given only for firm matches. The size entry is marked missing in some rows and otherwise reads once, few, many or a size class.

V gene,clone size,D gene,J gene,CDR3 protein,CDR3 DNA
TRDV1,.,.,TRDJ1,CALGVAWGPRGSDKLIF,TGTGCTCTTGGGGTCGCTTGGGGGCCTAGGGGGTCCGATAAACTCATCTTT
TRDV1,.,TRDD3,TRDJ1,CALGERSYCLGDTRTDKLIF,TGTGCTCTTGGGGAACGGTCCTACTGTTTGGGGGATACGAGGACCGATAAACTCATCTTT
TRDV1,few,.,TRDJ1,CALGELSGTDKLIF,TGTGCTCTTGGGGAACTGTCAGGCACCGATAAACTCATCTTT
TRDV1,.,TRDD3,TRDJ1,CALATGGYAGTDKLIF,TGTGCTCTTGCGACTGGGGGATACGCTGGTACCGATAAACTCATCTTT
TRDV2,medium-sized,.,TRDJ1,CACPETSPHPVKLIF,TGTGCCTGTCCGGAAACCTCCCCACACCCCGTTAAACTCATCTTT
TRDV1,.,TRDD3,TRDJ1,CALGPFLHWGIPGLIF,TGTGCTCTTGGGCCCTTCCTACACTGGGGGATACCGGGACTCATCTTT
TRDV1,few,.,TRDJ1,CALGGASGGALPYTDKLIF,TGTGCTCTTGGGGGTGCGAGCGGGGGGGCCTTACCGTACACCGATAAACTCATCTTT
TRDV1,.,.,TRDJ1,CALGDPASFLDWGEPRGKLIF,TGTGCTCTTGGGGACCCAGCGTCCTTCCTAGACTGGGGGGAACCGCGGGGTAAACTCATCTTT
TRDV1,.,.,TRDJ1,CALGEMSFLILGARGKLIF,TGTGCTCTTGGGGAAATGTCCTTCCTCATACTGGGGGCTCGAGGGAAACTCATCTTT
TRDV1,.,.,TRDJ1,CALGEPLSPSGDTDKLIF,TGTGCTCTTGGGGAACCTCTTTCCCCTTCCGGGGATACCGATAAACTCATCTTT
TRDV1,few,.,TRDJ1,CALGGTLRVYTDKLIF,TGTGCTCTTGGGGGCACACTACGGGTGTACACCGATAAACTCATCTTT
TRDV1,few,.,TRDJ1,CALGEPPPELHPTDKLIF,TGTGCTCTTGGGGAACCCCCCCCCGAACTACATCCCACCGATAAACTCATCTTT
TRDV1,.,TRDD3,TRDJ1,CALGERALLILGDVYTDKLIF,TGTGCTCTTGGGGAACGGGCCCTGCTAATACTGGGGGACGTGTACACCGATAAACTCATCTTT
TRDV2,many,TRDD3,TRDJ1,CACDTYWGIRGKLIF,TGTGCCTGTGACACGTACTGGGGGATACGAGGTAAACTCATCTTT
TRDV1,few,TRDD3,TRDJ1,CALGGSIPSPGGYVTDKLIF,TGTGCTCTTGGGGGTTCGATTCCTAGCCCTGGGGGATACGTAACCGATAAACTCATCTTT
TRDV3,.,TRDD3,TRDJ1,CAFVSYPPRLGDTPLIF,TGTGCCTTTGTTAGTTATCCTCCTAGACTGGGGGATACCCCACTCATCTTT
TRDV1,.,.,TRDJ2,CALGARDPPLTAQLFF,TGTGCTCTTGGGGCCCGGGATCCCCCTTTGACAGCACAACTCTTCTTT
TRDV1,.,.,TRDJ1,CALGEEASCGGHFTDKLIF,TGTGCTCTTGGGGAAGAAGCAAGCTGTGGGGGCCACTTCACCGATAAACTCATCTTT
TRDV1,.,TRDD3,TRDJ1,CALGALGGGMIDKLIF,TGTGCTCTTGGGGCGTTGGGAGGGGGGATGATCGATAAACTCATCTTT
TRDV1,few,.,TRDJ1,CALGEPSVPVLGYGKLIF,TGTGCTCTTGGGGAACCTTCGGTACCTGTGCTGGGGTATGGTAAACTCATCTTT
TRDV1,once,TRDD3,TRDJ1,CALGELRGALAYWGTGHGGSYTDKLIF,TGTGCTCTTGGGGAGCTGAGAGGGGCCTTAGCGTACTGGGGGACAGGGCACGGAGGCTCTTACACCGATAAACTCATCTTT
TRDV1,few,.,TRDJ1,CALGEPGCRTVPQEIRPDTDKLIF,TGTGCTCTTGGGGAACCCGGCTGCCGAACCGTACCCCAGGAGATACGTCCTGACACCGATAAACTCATCTTT
TRDV1,.,.,TRDJ1,CALGESGLQVDTDKLIF,TGTGCTCTTGGGGAATCGGGGCTCCAGGTTGACACCGATAAACTCATCTTT
TRDV1,few,TRDD3,TRDJ1,CALGECDFLRGGYGDTDKLIF,TGTGCTCTTGGGGAATGCGACTTCCTACGGGGGGGATACGGAGACACCGATAAACTCATCTTT
TRDV1,.,.,TRDJ1,CALGELCPLGLDADKLIF,TGTGCTCTTGGGGAACTGTGCCCGCTAGGCTTGGATGCCGATAAACTCATCTTT
TRDV1,.,TRDD3,TRDJ1,CALGGMVPTGGYTQVYKLIF,TGTGCTCTTGGGGGAATGGTGCCGACTGGGGGATACACTCAAGTCTATAAACTCATCTTT
TRDV1,.,TRDD3,TRDJ1,CALGEQDSYYYWGTPLTDKLIF,TGTGCTCTTGGGGAACAGGATTCCTACTATTACTGGGGGACTCCGCTCACCGATAAACTCATCTTT
TRDV1,.,.,TRDJ1,CALGGPSGDKLIF,TGTGCTCTTGGGGGACCTTCCGGCGATAAACTCATCTTT
TRDV2,few,TRDD3,TRDJ1,CACDTVSCNGGFNTDKLIF,TGTGCCTGCGACACCGTTTCATGTAATGGGGGATTCAACACCGATAAACTCATCTTT
TRDV1,.,TRDD3,TRDJ1,CALGELKSGGYAATDKLIF,TGTGCTCTTGGGGAACTCAAAAGCGGGGGATACGCGGCCACCGATAAACTCATCTTT
TRDV1,few,.,TRDJ1,CALGEPSPNLYTDKLIF,TGTGCTCTTGGGGAACCTTCCCCGAACCTGTACACCGATAAACTCATCTTT
TRDV1,few,TRDD3,TRDJ1,CALGGFSSTLGDLYYCDKLIF,TGTGCTCTTGGGGGATTTTCCTCAACCCTGGGGGATTTATACTACTGTGATAAACTCATCTTT
TRDV1,few,.,TRDJ2,CALGEPSPGMAQLFF,TGTGCCCTTGGGGAACCCTCCCCTGGGATGGCACAACTCTTCTTT
TRDV1,.,TRDD3,TRDJ1,CALGEQDGGILYTDKLIF,TGTGCTCTTGGGGAGCAGGACGGGGGGATACTGTACACCGATAAACTCATCTTT
TRDV1,.,TRDD3,TRDJ1,CALGEKGSELGDRDTDKLIF,TGTGCTCTTGGGGAAAAGGGGTCCGAACTGGGGGATAGGGACACCGATAAACTCATCTTT
TRDV1,.,TRDD3,TRDJ1,CALGEPHGHQDTAYTDKLIF,TGTGCTCTTGGGGAACCGCACGGCCACCAGGATACGGCCTACACCGATAAACTCATCTTT
TRDV1,few,.,TRDJ1,CALGGPIASWYWAVGYTDKLIF,TGTGCTCTTGGGGGACCTATCGCTTCCTGGTACTGGGCTGTGGGGTACACCGATAAACTCATCTTT
TRDV2,.,TRDD3,TRDJ1,CACDTYWGIQLIF,TGTGCCTGTGACACCTACTGGGGGATACAACTCATCTTT
TRDV1,.,TRDD2,TRDJ1,CALGDFASYTWGSQGYTDKLIF,TGTGCTCTTGGGGATTTCGCTTCCTACACCTGGGGATCCCAGGGGTACACCGATAAACTCATCTTT
TRDV1,few,TRDD3,TRDJ1,CALGDLCEAGGSKLIF,TGTGCTCTTGGGGATCTATGTGAGGCTGGGGGATCCAAACTCATCTTT
TRDV1,.,TRDD3,TRDJ1,CALGGFSWGILDADKLIF,TGTGCTCTTGGGGGCTTCTCCTGGGGGATACTGGACGCCGATAAACTCATCTTT
TRDV1,.,.,TRDJ1,CALGKYAPLRGDWALTDKLIF,TGTGCTCTTGGGAAATACGCCCCGCTCAGAGGGGATTGGGCTCTCACCGATAAACTCATCTTT
TRDV1,few,.,TRDJ1,CALGDPTEAPRRPYTDKLIF,TGTGCTCTTGGGGATCCTACCGAGGCCCCTCGACGCCCGTACACCGATAAACTCATCTTT
TRDV1,.,TRDD3,TRDJ1,CALGEFRLGDTVEMSYKLIF,TGTGCTCTTGGGGAATTCCGCTTGGGGGATACTGTTGAGATGTCGTATAAACTCATCTTT
TRDV1,.,TRDD3,TRDJ1,CALIPNWGIPQNTDKLIF,TGTGCTCTTATCCCCAACTGGGGGATACCACAGAACACCGATAAACTCATCTTT
TRDV1,.,.,TRDJ1,CALGEHRKSSKLIF,TGTGCTCTTGGGGAACACCGCAAATCGTCTAAACTCATCTTT